These T cell receptor beta chains were read from a single sample in a study of breast tumors, draining lymph nodes, adjacent tissues. TCRdb analysed the multiplex PCR reads with MiXCR anew, one entry per CDR3 protein. The sample contains some 100,000 distinct CDR3 sequences, approximately 22% of which appear only once. The source material was axillary lymph node tissue. All receptors come from a female donor with breast cancer. Some clones in this sample may be carry-over from other donors' samples. Both conserved end residues are part of each CDR3. The D gene is left open where the match is weak.

v_gene	d_gene	j_gene	CDR3aa
TRBV3-1	TRBD1	TRBJ1-2	CASSQDTGTGSYQGYTF
TRBV6-2/TRBV6-3	TRBD1	TRBJ1-5	CASSQQTGARQPQHF
TRBV15	.	TRBJ2-3	CATSRVDSYATDTQYF
TRBV10-2	.	TRBJ1-2	CASSTGGDYGYTF
TRBV6-1	.	TRBJ2-7	CASIGHQSSYEQYF
TRBV9	.	TRBJ1-2	CASSGGARGSYGYTF
TRBV12-3/TRBV12-4	.	TRBJ2-6	CANSRSRTGANVLTF
TRBV30	.	TRBJ2-2	CAWGGSTGDTGELFF
TRBV3-1	.	TRBJ1-2	CASCVAGYGYTF
TRBV30	.	TRBJ2-7	CAWRDPEGSGWYEQYF
TRBV11-2	.	TRBJ2-2	CASSLDRGELFF
TRBV6-4	TRBD2	TRBJ2-3	CASSRLAGLSDTQYF
TRBV20-1	.	TRBJ1-1	CSAREFRRGHMNTEAFF
TRBV20-1	.	TRBJ2-1	CSASRVGKLSYNEQFF
TRBV11-1	TRBD1	TRBJ2-7	CASSLLGQPLYEQYF
TRBV20-1	.	TRBJ1-5	CSASATSNQPQHF
TRBV5-1	TRBD1	TRBJ2-1	CASRKTGASSYNEQFF
TRBV27	.	TRBJ1-4	CASSFRGTLREKLFF
TRBV7-2	.	TRBJ2-1	CASSSYTINEQFF
TRBV9	.	TRBJ2-3	CASSVEGEGDTQYF
TRBV5-1	.	TRBJ1-3	CASSLGAIDRGGNTIYF
TRBV14	TRBD1	TRBJ1-5	CASSPTGTGDQPQHF
TRBV10-3	.	TRBJ2-7	CAMRDRYEQYF
TRBV20-1	.	TRBJ1-4	CSASLQLTDGEKLFF
TRBV5-8	.	TRBJ2-5	CASSLAGPPETQYF
TRBV24-1	TRBD1	TRBJ1-1	CATSDGGTGGLSEAFF
TRBV19	.	TRBJ2-5	CASSTRSNQETQYF
TRBV4-2	TRBD2	TRBJ2-5	CASSQGAGGQETQYF
TRBV28	.	TRBJ1-6	CASSLVPINRRHNSPLHF
TRBV5-4	TRBD1	TRBJ1-5	CASSRGGGDQPQHF
TRBV5-4	.	TRBJ1-4	CASSLPVEPTNEKLFF
TRBV7-9	TRBD1	TRBJ2-7	CASLPTGTEGEQYF
TRBV7-9	.	TRBJ2-1	CASSRTGTYNEQFF
TRBV30	.	TRBJ2-7	CAWSVQYEQYF
TRBV30	.	TRBJ2-5	CAWRQTRSSETQYF